Below, 5 T cell receptor beta chains from the same sample are listed, as sequenced in a study of blood T cell repertoires in COVID-19. Sequencing used immunoSEQ multiplex PCR; TCRdb keeps in-frame clones, though not all of them. The data show about 400,000 clones, 88% seen once. Sequenced material: PBMCs or T cells enriched from blood (not recorded which). All receptors come from a middle-aged woman with acute COVID-19.

V is TRBV30 and J is TRBJ1-5; D remains unclear. Trimming removed 0 bases at V and 4 bases at J, with 10 bases between. The CDR3 is 14 amino acids. Germline V gene sequence: CDR1 GTSNPN, CDR2 SVGIG (reference sequence). CDR3: CAWSVGGQNQPQHF. The DNA of the CDR3 is TGTGCCTGGAGTGTTGGAGGCCAAAATCAGCCCCAGCATTTT.

V usage is TRBV6-5 and J usage is TRBJ1-1; D might be TRBD1 (6 bases). CDR3 size: 14 residues. Germline V lookup: CDR1 MNHEY, CDR2 SVGAGI. The V end lost 6 bases, the J end lost 4 bases, and 15 bases lay between the germline ends. CDR3 sequence (DNA): TGTGCCAGCAGACCCCCCCAGGGGAGCACTGAAGCTTTCTTT. Translated, it gives CASRPPQGSTEAFF.

This clone was seen a single time. This sequence joins TRBV25-1 and TRBJ1-3; D unresolved. The ends were cut back, 0 bases at V and 8 bases at J, with 8 bases in the middle. Germline V gene data show CDR1 as MGHDK and CDR2 as SYGVNS. This CDR3 comprises 13 residues. The CDR3 coding sequence is TGTGCCAGCAGTGAATACGGGCGGGACACCATATATTTT. This codes for CASSEYGRDTIYF.

The DNA for the CDR3 is TGCAGCGTTGAAGGCTATACCGGGACAGGGTCTAACACTGAAGCTTTCTTT. Translation: CSVEGYTGTGSNTEAFF. V usage is TRBV29-1 and J usage is TRBJ1-1; the match to TRBD1 covers 9 bases. The CDR3 is 17 amino acids. Germline CDR1 reads SQVTM; CDR2 reads ANQGSEA. V was pared by 1 base and J by 2 bases, with 11 bases of the junction left unmatched. The full variable domain, its missing parts supplied by reference TRBV29-1 and TRBJ1-1, is SAVISQKPSRDICQRGTSLTIQCQVDSQVTMMFWYRQQPGQSLTLIATANQGSEATYESGFVIDKFPISRPNLTFSTLTVSNMSPEDSSIYLCSVEGYTGTGSNTEAFFGQGTRLTVV.

The rearrangement links TRBV4-1 to TRBJ2-7, with D possibly matching TRBD2 (6 bases). With 3 bases removed from V and 3 bases from J, the gap between germline ends came to 12 bases. Germline loops: CDR1 MGHRA, CDR2 YSYEKL. CDR3 length equals 14 residues. The CDR3 DNA follows: TGCGCCAGCAGCCAGGGTGGAGGGGACTACGAGCAGTACTTC. This encodes CASSQGGGDYEQYF.